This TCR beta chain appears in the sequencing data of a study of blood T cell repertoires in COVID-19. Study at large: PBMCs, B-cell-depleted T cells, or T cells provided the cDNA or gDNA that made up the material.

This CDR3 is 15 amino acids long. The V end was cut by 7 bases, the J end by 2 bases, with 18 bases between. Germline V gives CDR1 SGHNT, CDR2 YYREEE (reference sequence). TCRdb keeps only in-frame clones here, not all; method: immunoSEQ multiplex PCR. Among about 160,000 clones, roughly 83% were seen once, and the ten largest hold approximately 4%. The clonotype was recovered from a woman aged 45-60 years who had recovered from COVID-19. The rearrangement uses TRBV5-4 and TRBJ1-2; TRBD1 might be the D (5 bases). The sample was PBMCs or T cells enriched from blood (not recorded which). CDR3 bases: TGTGCCAGCGCCGGACGGGGGGGGGACAACTATGGCTACACCTTC. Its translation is CASAGRGGDNYGYTF.